The rows below give T cell receptor beta chains drawn from one sample of a study of blood T cell repertoires in COVID-19. Here immunoSEQ multiplex PCR was the method, and the copy in TCRdb shows in-frame clones only, minus some. This table has some 78,000 clones, around 87% appearing once. Sequenced input: peripheral blood. Receptor source: a woman older than 75 with active or convalescent COVID-19. CDR3s include the opening cysteine and the closing phenylalanine or tryptophan. The order of the fields is V gene, clone size, J gene, D gene, CDR3 DNA, CDR3 protein. D genes are given only for firm matches. Size tells how often a clone was seen (once, few, many) or the class of an expanded clone, and some rows leave it out.

TRBV24-1	-	TRBJ1-2	-	TGTGCCACCAGTGAGCCGGGGTCCGGAGACTACACCTTC	CATSEPGSGDYTF
TRBV28	-	TRBJ1-5	-	TGTGCCAGCAGTTCCTTTCGACAGACGGGTCAGCCCCAGCATTTT	CASSSFRQTGQPQHF
TRBV7-2	-	TRBJ2-7	-	TGTGCCAGCAGCTTATTATTCTGGGACACTAACGACGAGCAGTACTTC	CASSLLFWDTNDEQYF
TRBV27	-	TRBJ1-5	TRBD1	TGTGCCAGCAGCCCACTCGGACAGGGACATCAGCCCCAGCATTTT	CASSPLGQGHQPQHF
TRBV5-1	-	TRBJ1-4	-	TGCGCCAGCAGCTTGATGAATTCAGGTGAAAAACTGTTTTTT	CASSLMNSGEKLFF
TRBV6-6	-	TRBJ2-5	TRBD1	TGTGCCAGCAGGACAGGGGAGGTAGAGACCCAGTACTTC	CASRTGEVETQYF
TRBV6-5	-	TRBJ1-1	-	TGTGCCAGCACCCCGGACACCACGTTTGGCACTGAAGCTTTCTTT	CASTPDTTFGTEAFF
TRBV20-1	-	TRBJ2-3	TRBD2	TGCAGTGCTAGAGCGGGGACTAGTTTGTATTTT	CSARAGTSLYF
TRBV6-6	-	TRBJ1-1	-	TGTGCCAGCACCCCGGGCGGGGCCTACACTGAAGCTTTCTTT	CASTPGGAYTEAFF
TRBV19	-	TRBJ2-5	-	TGTGCCAGTAGTATGAACAGTCGACCCCAAGAGACCCAGTACTTC	CASSMNSRPQETQYF
TRBV19	-	TRBJ1-1	-	TGTGCCAGTAGTTCCCGGGGGAAGGCCAACACTGAAGCTTTCTTT	CASSSRGKANTEAFF
TRBV28	-	TRBJ2-7	-	TGTGCCAGCAGTGAATACAGGGTTTGGGAATACGAGCAGTACTTC	CASSEYRVWEYEQYF
TRBV10-3	-	TRBJ1-2	-	TGTGCCATCAGTGCTTCACAGGCCTCATACCTTAACTATGGCTACACCTTC	CAISASQASYLNYGYTF
TRBV28	-	TRBJ1-5	-	TGTGCCAGCAGAAACCACTCACAGAGCCAGCCCCAGCATTTT	CASRNHSQSQPQHF
TRBV7-2	-	TRBJ1-2	TRBD1	TGTGCCAGCAGCTTAACTCCGGACCCATCAGGGGGCGCCCTATTTGGCTACACCTTC	CASSLTPDPSGGALFGYTF
TRBV5-4	-	TRBJ2-5	TRBD2	TGTGCCAGCAGCCCGAGTAGCGGGAGGGCCGGGGGAGAGACCCAGTACTTC	CASSPSSGRAGGETQYF
TRBV7-8	-	TRBJ1-1	TRBD1	TGTGCCAGCAGCTCCGGGACAGGGAGAACTGAAGCTTTCTTT	CASSSGTGRTEAFF
TRBV5-6	-	TRBJ1-1	TRBD1	TGTGCCAGCACCAACAGGGGGATAACTGAAGCTTTCTTT	CASTNRGITEAFF
TRBV28	-	TRBJ2-7	TRBD1	TGTGCCAGCAGCCTTAGGGCAGGGGGTCCCTACGAGCAGTACTTC	CASSLRAGGPYEQYF
TRBV28	once	TRBJ2-6	-	TGTGCCAGCAGTAGCCCCGGGAGCTCTGGGGCCAACGTCCTGACTTTC	CASSSPGSSGANVLTF
TRBV6-6	-	TRBJ2-7	TRBD2	TGTGCCAGCAGTAAGCTAGCGGGAAGTTACGAGCAGTACTTC	CASSKLAGSYEQYF
TRBV7-9	few	TRBJ2-7	-	TGTGCCAGCAGCATCGGGACAAACTACGAGCAGTACTTC	CASSIGTNYEQYF
TRBV18	-	TRBJ2-3	-	TGTGCCAGCTCACCGCTCACCCTTGTTCTATCTAGCACAGATACGCAGTATTTT	CASSPLTLVLSSTDTQYF
TRBV11-2	-	TRBJ2-1	-	TGTGCCAGCAGCCACCTCAGCTACAATGAGCAGTTCTTC	CASSHLSYNEQFF
TRBV18	-	TRBJ2-7	-	TGTGCCAGCTCACCGTGGCGGGACCAAACCTACGAGCAGTACTTC	CASSPWRDQTYEQYF
TRBV18	-	TRBJ2-5	-	TGTGCCAGCTCAGGGCAGCAAGAGACCCAGTACTTC	CASSGQQETQYF